The T cell receptor beta chain under discussion was sequenced for a study of cytomegalovirus exposure and HLA in healthy donors. A multiplex PCR was run with 60 Vbeta primers and 13 Jbeta primers. Measured with immunoSEQ multiplex PCR; TCRdb has only the in-frame clones, and not every one. The sample consists of about 130,000 clones, about 74% of them appearing once. This clone was seen more than once but under ten times. The antigen is not known. Whole-study findings and limits: It was confirmed in vitro that a few of the CMV-associated chains were specific for CMV antigens. Prediction of most subjects' HLA-A and HLA-B alleles by TCR beta sequences was reportedly accurate. Later analysis placed DRB1 highest and HLA-C lowest in TCR association rates, which differed by HLA locus. It was reported that the classifier diagnosed cytomegalovirus status with high specificity and sensitivity in both the original and validation cohorts.

V shed 3 bases and J 9 bases; nucleotides not matched to a gene: 11. Germline V CDR1 and CDR2: SGDLS, YYNGEE. This CDR3 spans 16 amino acids. The sample was PBMCs. The V gene is TRBV9, the J gene TRBJ2-1, with TRBD2 matching over 11 bases. This sequence originates from a male donor in good health and CMV-seronegative. The CDR3 region is CASSAKLAGVTGEQFF. The CDR3 nucleotides are TGTGCCAGCAGCGCTAAACTAGCGGGAGTTACCGGTGAGCAGTTCTTC. The full variable domain, rest sourced from reference TRBV9 and TRBJ2-1, is DSGVTQTPKHLITATGQRVTLRCSPRSGDLSVYWYQQSLDQGLQFLIQYYNGEERAKGNILERFSAQQFPDLHSELNLSSLELGDSALYFCASSAKLAGVTGEQFFGPGTRLTVL.